The rows below give T cell receptor beta chains drawn from one sample of a study of blood T cell repertoires in COVID-19. The protocol was immunoSEQ multiplex PCR, while the TCRdb copy is restricted to in-frame clones and leaves out a portion. The sample carries some 40,000 clones, under 85% recorded once. The sample comprised peripheral blood. These receptor sequences come from an elderly woman with acute or convalescent COVID-19. The CDR3 runs from the conserved cysteine through the conserved F or W. The order of the fields is CDR3 protein, CDR3 DNA, clone size, V gene, D gene, CDR3 length, J gene. A D gene is named only where the DNA matches it firmly. Clone size is stated in some rows and not others, as once, few, many or a class when expanded.

CDR3aa: CAISEQGTSGSGEQYF
CDR3nt: TGTGCCATCAGTGAGCAAGGGACTAGCGGGAGCGGCGAGCAGTACTTC
abundance: -
v_gene: TRBV10-3
d_gene: TRBD2
len: 16
j_gene: TRBJ2-7

CDR3aa: CASSLGDRAGRGYTF
CDR3nt: TGTGCCAGCAGCTTGGGGGACAGGGCCGGGCGTGGCTACACCTTC
abundance: -
v_gene: TRBV5-4
d_gene: TRBD1
len: 15
j_gene: TRBJ1-2

CDR3aa: CASSPSTRTDTQYF
CDR3nt: TGTGCCAGCTCACCCTCTACGAGGACAGATACGCAGTATTTT
abundance: once
v_gene: TRBV18
d_gene: -
len: 14
j_gene: TRBJ2-3

CDR3aa: CASSQDAWRGTEAFF
CDR3nt: TGTGCCAGCAGCCAAGATGCATGGAGGGGAACTGAAGCTTTCTTT
abundance: -
v_gene: TRBV14
d_gene: -
len: 15
j_gene: TRBJ1-1

CDR3aa: CASSPQTGINEKLFF
CDR3nt: TGTGCCAGCAGCCCACAGACAGGGATTAATGAAAAACTGTTTTTT
abundance: -
v_gene: TRBV9
d_gene: TRBD1
len: 15
j_gene: TRBJ1-4

CDR3aa: CASSFDRRNEQFF
CDR3nt: TGCGCCAGCAGCTTCGACAGAAGAAATGAGCAGTTCTTC
abundance: -
v_gene: TRBV10-1
d_gene: -
len: 13
j_gene: TRBJ2-1

CDR3aa: CASSNAGYNSPLHF
CDR3nt: TGTGCCAGCTCAAATGCGGGGTATAATTCACCCCTCCACTTT
abundance: -
v_gene: TRBV18
d_gene: -
len: 14
j_gene: TRBJ1-6

CDR3aa: CASSLGWVRLAGIPDTQYF
CDR3nt: TGTGCCAGCAGCTTGGGTTGGGTTCGACTAGCGGGAATCCCAGATACGCAGTATTTT
abundance: -
v_gene: TRBV7-2
d_gene: TRBD2
len: 19
j_gene: TRBJ2-3

CDR3aa: CASSLAGTSGNEKLFF
CDR3nt: TGTGCCAGCAGCTTAGCCGGGACATCGGGCAATGAAAAACTGTTTTTT
abundance: -
v_gene: TRBV7-9
d_gene: -
len: 16
j_gene: TRBJ1-4

CDR3aa: CASSFSSIDTQYF
CDR3nt: TGTGCCAGCAGCTTTTCGAGCATTGATACGCAGTATTTT
abundance: once
v_gene: TRBV9
d_gene: -
len: 13
j_gene: TRBJ2-3

CDR3aa: CASKTQAGGYTF
CDR3nt: TGTGCCAGCAAAACACAGGCGGGGGGCTACACCTTC
abundance: -
v_gene: TRBV7-2
d_gene: -
len: 12
j_gene: TRBJ1-2

CDR3aa: CASSLWGTGGAQTQYF
CDR3nt: TGTGCCAGCAGTTTATGGGGGACAGGGGGCGCACAGACCCAGTACTTC
abundance: -
v_gene: TRBV27
d_gene: TRBD1
len: 16
j_gene: TRBJ2-5

CDR3aa: CASSHGQGMRTEAFF
CDR3nt: TGCGCCAGCAGCCACGGACAGGGAATGAGGACTGAAGCTTTCTTT
abundance: few
v_gene: TRBV5-1
d_gene: TRBD1
len: 15
j_gene: TRBJ1-1

CDR3aa: CASSYSTGSAEAFF
CDR3nt: TGTGCCAGCAGTTACTCGACGGGTTCCGCTGAAGCTTTCTTT
abundance: -
v_gene: TRBV6-5
d_gene: -
len: 14
j_gene: TRBJ1-1

CDR3aa: CASSLGTTGGGGYTF
CDR3nt: TGCGCCAGCAGCTTGGGGACGACAGGGGGAGGTGGCTACACCTTC
abundance: -
v_gene: TRBV5-1
d_gene: TRBD1
len: 15
j_gene: TRBJ1-2

CDR3aa: CASSLGGLAVYEQYF
CDR3nt: TGTGCCAGCAGCTTAGGGGGACTAGCGGTTTACGAGCAGTACTTC
abundance: -
v_gene: TRBV7-2
d_gene: TRBD2
len: 15
j_gene: TRBJ2-7

CDR3aa: CASRSGTGQIGGTEAFF
CDR3nt: TGTGCCAGCCGTTCCGGGACAGGTCAAATCGGAGGAACTGAAGCTTTCTTT
abundance: -
v_gene: TRBV19
d_gene: TRBD1
len: 17
j_gene: TRBJ1-1

CDR3aa: CAISESRGNTGELFF
CDR3nt: TGTGCCATCAGTGAGTCGAGAGGGAACACCGGGGAGCTGTTTTTT
abundance: once
v_gene: TRBV10-3
d_gene: -
len: 15
j_gene: TRBJ2-2

CDR3aa: CASSFDSYEQYF
CDR3nt: TGCGCCAGCAGCTTCGACAGCTACGAGCAGTACTTC
abundance: -
v_gene: TRBV5-1
d_gene: -
len: 12
j_gene: TRBJ2-7

CDR3aa: CASSFPGTGGVSGANVLTF
CDR3nt: TGTGCCAGCAGTTTCCCCGGGACAGGGGGCGTCTCTGGGGCCAACGTCCTGACTTTC
abundance: -
v_gene: TRBV28
d_gene: TRBD1
len: 19
j_gene: TRBJ2-6

CDR3aa: CASSNAGTGSSEQFF
CDR3nt: TGTGCCAGCAGCAATGCCGGGACAGGGTCCAGTGAGCAGTTCTTC
abundance: -
v_gene: TRBV5-5
d_gene: TRBD1
len: 15
j_gene: TRBJ2-1

CDR3aa: CSASFPGQSYEQYF
CDR3nt: TGCAGTGCTAGTTTCCCGGGACAGTCCTACGAGCAGTACTTC
abundance: -
v_gene: TRBV20-1
d_gene: TRBD1
len: 14
j_gene: TRBJ2-7